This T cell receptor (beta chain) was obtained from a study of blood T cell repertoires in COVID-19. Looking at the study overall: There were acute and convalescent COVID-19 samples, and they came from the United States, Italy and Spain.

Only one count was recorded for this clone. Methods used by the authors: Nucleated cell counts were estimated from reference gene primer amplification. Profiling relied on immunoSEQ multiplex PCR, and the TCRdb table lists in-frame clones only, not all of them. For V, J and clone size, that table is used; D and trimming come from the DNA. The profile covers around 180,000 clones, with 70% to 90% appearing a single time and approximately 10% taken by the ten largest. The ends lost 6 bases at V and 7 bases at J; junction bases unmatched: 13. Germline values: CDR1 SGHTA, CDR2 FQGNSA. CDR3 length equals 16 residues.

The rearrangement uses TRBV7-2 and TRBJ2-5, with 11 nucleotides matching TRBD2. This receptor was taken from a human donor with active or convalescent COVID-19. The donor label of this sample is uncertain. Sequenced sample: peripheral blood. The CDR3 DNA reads TGTGCCAGCAGGGGATCTAGCGGGGGGTACTTGGGGACCCAGTACTTC. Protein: CASRGSSGGYLGTQYF.